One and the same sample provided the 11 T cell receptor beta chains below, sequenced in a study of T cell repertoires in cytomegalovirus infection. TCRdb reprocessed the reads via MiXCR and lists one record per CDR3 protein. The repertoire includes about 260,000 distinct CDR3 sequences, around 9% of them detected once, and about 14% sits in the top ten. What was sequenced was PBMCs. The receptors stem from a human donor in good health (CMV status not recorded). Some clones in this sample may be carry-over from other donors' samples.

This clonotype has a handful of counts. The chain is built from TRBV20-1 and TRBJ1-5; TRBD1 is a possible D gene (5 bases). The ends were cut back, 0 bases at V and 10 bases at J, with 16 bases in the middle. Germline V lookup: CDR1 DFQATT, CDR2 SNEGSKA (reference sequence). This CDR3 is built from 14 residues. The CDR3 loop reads CSARDPGLRGPQHF. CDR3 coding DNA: TGCAGTGCTAGAGATCCGGGCTTGAGGGGTCCCCAGCATTTT.

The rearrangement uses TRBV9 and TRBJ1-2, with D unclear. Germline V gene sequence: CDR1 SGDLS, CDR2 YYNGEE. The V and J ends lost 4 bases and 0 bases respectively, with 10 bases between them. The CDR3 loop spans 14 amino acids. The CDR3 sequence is CASSPYTTNYGYTF. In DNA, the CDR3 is TGTGCCAGCAGCCCATACACAACTAACTATGGCTACACCTTC.

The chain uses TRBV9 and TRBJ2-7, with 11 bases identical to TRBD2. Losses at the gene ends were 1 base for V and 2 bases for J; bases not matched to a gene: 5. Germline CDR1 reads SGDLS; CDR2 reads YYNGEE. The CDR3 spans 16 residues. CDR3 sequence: CASSVTGTSGTYEQYF. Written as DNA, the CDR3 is TGTGCCAGCAGCGTAACCGGGACTAGCGGAACCTACGAGCAGTACTTC. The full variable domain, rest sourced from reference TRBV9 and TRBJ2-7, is DSGVTQTPKHLITATGQRVTLRCSPRSGDLSVYWYQQSLDQGLQFLIQYYNGEERAKGNILERFSAQQFPDLHSELNLSSLELGDSALYFCASSVTGTSGTYEQYFGPGTRLTVT.

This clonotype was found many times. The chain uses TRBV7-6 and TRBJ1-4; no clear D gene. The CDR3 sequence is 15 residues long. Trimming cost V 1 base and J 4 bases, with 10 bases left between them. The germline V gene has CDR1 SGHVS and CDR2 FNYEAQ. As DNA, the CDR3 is TGTGCCAGCAGCTTAGGAAGGCAGGTTAATGAAAAACTGTTTTTT. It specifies CASSLGRQVNEKLFF.

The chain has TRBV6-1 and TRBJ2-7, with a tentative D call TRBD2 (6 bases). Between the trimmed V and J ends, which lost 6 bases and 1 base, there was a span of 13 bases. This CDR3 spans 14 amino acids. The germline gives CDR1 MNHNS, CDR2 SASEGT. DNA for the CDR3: TGTGCCAGCAGGAGTAGCGGTTTTTCCTACGAGCAGTACTTC. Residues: CASRSSGFSYEQYF.

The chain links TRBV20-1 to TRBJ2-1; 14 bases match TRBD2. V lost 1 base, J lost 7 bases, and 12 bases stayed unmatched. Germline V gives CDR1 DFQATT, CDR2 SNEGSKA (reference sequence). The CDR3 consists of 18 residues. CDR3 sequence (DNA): TGCAGTGCTAGAGTCTGGACTAGCGGGAGGTCACGCACGAATGAGCAGTTCTTC. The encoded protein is CSARVWTSGRSRTNEQFF.

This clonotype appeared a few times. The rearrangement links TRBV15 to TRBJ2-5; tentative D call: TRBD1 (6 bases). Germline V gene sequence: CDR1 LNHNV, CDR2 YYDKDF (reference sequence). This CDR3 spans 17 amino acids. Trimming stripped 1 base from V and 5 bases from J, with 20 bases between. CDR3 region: CATSRGGGRAHGETQYF. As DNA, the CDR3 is TGTGCCACCAGCAGAGGTGGGGGCAGGGCGCATGGGGAGACCCAGTACTTC.

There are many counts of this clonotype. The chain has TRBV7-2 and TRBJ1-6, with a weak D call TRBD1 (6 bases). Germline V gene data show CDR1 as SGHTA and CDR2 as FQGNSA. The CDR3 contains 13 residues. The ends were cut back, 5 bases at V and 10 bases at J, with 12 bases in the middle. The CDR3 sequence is CASSTGFDSPLHF. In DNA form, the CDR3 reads TGTGCCAGCAGCACAGGGTTTGACTCACCCCTCCACTTT.

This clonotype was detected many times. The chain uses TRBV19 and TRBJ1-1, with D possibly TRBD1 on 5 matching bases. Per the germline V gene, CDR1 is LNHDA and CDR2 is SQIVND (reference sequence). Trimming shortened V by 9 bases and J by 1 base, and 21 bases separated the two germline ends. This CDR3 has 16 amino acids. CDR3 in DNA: TGTGCCAGCCACTACGCCGGGGCCGCAGGGAACACTGAAGCTTTCTTT. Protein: CASHYAGAAGNTEAFF.

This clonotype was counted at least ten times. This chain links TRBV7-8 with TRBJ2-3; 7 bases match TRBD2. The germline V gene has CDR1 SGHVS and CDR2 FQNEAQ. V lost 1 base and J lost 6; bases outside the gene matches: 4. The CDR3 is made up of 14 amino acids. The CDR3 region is CASSLELASDTQYF. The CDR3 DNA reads TGTGCCAGCAGCTTAGAACTAGCGTCCGATACGCAGTATTTT.

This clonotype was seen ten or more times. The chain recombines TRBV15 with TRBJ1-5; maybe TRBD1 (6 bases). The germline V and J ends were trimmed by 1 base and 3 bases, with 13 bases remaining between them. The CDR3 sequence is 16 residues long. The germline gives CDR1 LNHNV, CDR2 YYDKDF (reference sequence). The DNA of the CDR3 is TGTGCCACCAGCAGAGGACAGGTGGGAAACAATCAGCCCCAGCATTTT. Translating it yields CATSRGQVGNNQPQHF.